This T cell receptor (beta chain) was sequenced during a study of cytomegalovirus exposure and HLA in healthy donors. Study in general: Approximately 180 million T cells yielded around 100 million unique TCR beta sequences, as an earlier analysis found.

This clone has more than one count but fewer than ten. Its antigen remains unknown. Study-wide results and caveats: An ancestry cluster, one associated with Asian ancestry, reportedly showed fewer N-insertions than the approximately 660-donor mean in a later analysis. According to an earlier analysis, most TCR beta V segments yielded productive rearrangements about 90% or about 30% of the time.

Nominally healthy donors provided the samples, though records likely missed some immune exposures. V dropped 4 bases and J dropped 0; count of bases not matched to a gene: 9. The length of the CDR3 is 17 residues. Looked up from germline, CDR1 is ENHRY and CDR2 is SYGVKD. The PCR made use of 60 Vbeta and 13 Jbeta primers. Measured with immunoSEQ multiplex PCR; TCRdb has only the in-frame clones, and not every one. The profile covers 100,000 to 150,000 clones, with 75% to 85% appearing a single time and roughly 10% taken by the ten largest. This receptor was obtained from a woman aged 45-60 years in good health and CMV-seropositive. The gene calls are TRBV10-3 and TRBJ2-1; TRBD1 agrees at 7 bases. What was sequenced was PBMCs. DNA for the CDR3: TGTGCCATCAGTGGAGGACAGGAAAAAAGCTCCTACAATGAGCAGTTCTTC. Protein: CAISGGQEKSSYNEQFF.